This T cell receptor (beta chain) is from a study of CD8+ T cells in alopecia areata. The study, taken as a whole, reports: Lesional scalp exceeded normal scalp in clonality, especially in alopecia totalis/universalis. Resident alphabeta T-cell populations of normal skin are likewise subject to sequencing in scalp samples.

The sorting of PBMCs gave CD4+ and CD8+ T cells. As regards this clone: Its target is unknown.

CDR1 and CDR2 from the germline V gene are SGHDT and YYEEEE. This CDR3 spans 12 amino acids. V lost 0 bases and J lost 6, with 4 bases in between. cDNA serving as the sequencing template came from extracted, reverse transcribed RNA. Assay: immunoSEQ multiplex PCR; the TCRdb copy retains only in-frame clones and omits some. The sample contains roughly 150,000 clones, about two thirds of which appear only once. Sequencing was carried out using CD8+ T cells sorted from blood. The receptor was isolated from a human donor in good health. The chain combines TRBV5-6 with TRBJ1-5; D is ambiguous. DNA for the CDR3: TGTGCCAGCAGCTTGGGAAGTCAGCCCCAGCATTTT. It is translated as CASSLGSQPQHF.